The text below deals with one T cell receptor (beta chain). The data were obtained in a study of cytomegalovirus exposure and HLA in healthy donors. CDR3 length: 17 residues. V lost 4 bases and J 0 bases, leaving 16 bases between the germline ends. The germline CDR1 and CDR2 sequences are MNHEY and SMNVEV (reference sequence). Amplification used 60 Vbeta primers and 13 Jbeta primers. Only in-frame clones appear in the TCRdb table, and some are missing; sequencing was by immunoSEQ multiplex PCR. The sample holds some 120,000 clones; around three quarters are singletons and the top ten take 3.5% to 5%. The rearrangement links TRBV27 to TRBJ1-5; D unclear. The specimen was PBMCs. The sequence came from a man younger than 45 in good health and CMV-seropositive. The CDR3 DNA sequence: TGTGCCAGCAGTTCCCTTAGCAGCCTGACTAGCAATCAGCCCCAGCATTTT. Translating it yields CASSSLSSLTSNQPQHF.